This T cell receptor (beta chain) was observed in a study of shared clonotypes between healthy human individuals. Assay used: immunoSEQ multiplex PCR; TCRdb lists only in-frame clones, some missing. The sample carries about 610,000 clones, approximately 97% recorded once. Germline values: CDR1 MNHEY, CDR2 SVGAGI. The length of the CDR3 is 12 residues. V gave up 4 bases and J gave up 6 bases, with 8 bases separating them. The rearrangement uses TRBV6-5 and TRBJ2-3; no reliable D call. This TCR came from a woman aged 25 to 39 in good health. Sequenced sample: naive CD4+ T cells sorted from blood. Subset here: CD45RA+ positively selected. CDR3 in amino acids: CASSSNWDTQYF. CDR3 DNA: TGTGCCAGCAGTTCGAACTGGGATACGCAGTATTTT.